Listed below are T cell receptor beta chains from one sample, sequenced in a study of blood T cell repertoires in COVID-19. Clones were read by immunoSEQ multiplex PCR, and TCRdb kept only the in-frame ones, dropping some. Of 140,000 or so clones listed, more than 65% are singletons. The sequenced material came from peripheral blood. Receptors were obtained from a human donor in a cohort sampled during active COVID-19. The CDR3 runs from the conserved cysteine through the conserved F or W. A D gene is named only where the DNA matches it firmly. Some rows mark clone size as missing; the rest say once, few, many or name a class of expanded clone.

D gene: .
J gene: TRBJ1-1
V gene: TRBV19
clone size: .
CDR3 protein: CASSGSGGNTEAFF
CDR3 DNA: TGTGCCAGTAGTGGGTCCGGGGGAAACACTGAAGCTTTCTTT

D gene: .
J gene: TRBJ2-7
V gene: TRBV25-1
clone size: .
CDR3 protein: CASSALGAGGDEQYF
CDR3 DNA: TGTGCCAGCAGTGCCCTAGGGGCGGGCGGGGACGAGCAGTACTTC

D gene: .
J gene: TRBJ1-4
V gene: TRBV6-2/TRBV6-3
clone size: once
CDR3 protein: CASSYGVLLDEKLFF
CDR3 DNA: TGTGCCAGCAGTTACGGAGTCCTCCTCGATGAAAAACTGTTTTTT

D gene: .
J gene: TRBJ2-7
V gene: TRBV11-2
clone size: .
CDR3 protein: CASSLSRVGYEQYF
CDR3 DNA: TGTGCCAGCAGCTTATCACGGGTAGGCTACGAGCAGTACTTC

D gene: .
J gene: TRBJ2-5
V gene: TRBV5-1
clone size: .
CDR3 protein: CASRPVGSPQETQYF
CDR3 DNA: TGCGCCAGTCGGCCGGTGGGGAGCCCCCAAGAGACCCAGTACTTC

D gene: .
J gene: TRBJ2-1
V gene: TRBV19
clone size: .
CDR3 protein: CASSIRASANNEQFF
CDR3 DNA: TGTGCCAGTAGTATTAGGGCTAGCGCCAACAATGAGCAGTTCTTC

D gene: .
J gene: TRBJ2-1
V gene: TRBV5-6
clone size: .
CDR3 protein: CASSLTTRPYNEQFF
CDR3 DNA: TGTGCCAGCAGCTTGACAACACGCCCCTACAATGAGCAGTTCTTC

D gene: .
J gene: TRBJ2-5
V gene: TRBV7-9
clone size: .
CDR3 protein: CASSFRNNFETQYF
CDR3 DNA: TGTGCCAGCAGTTTCCGTAACAATTTCGAGACCCAGTACTTC

D gene: .
J gene: TRBJ1-2
V gene: TRBV18
clone size: .
CDR3 protein: CASSPPGVIGGYTF
CDR3 DNA: TGTGCCAGCTCACCTCCAGGGGTTATTGGTGGCTACACCTTC

D gene: TRBD1
J gene: TRBJ2-1
V gene: TRBV7-2
clone size: .
CDR3 protein: CASSLARQGFYNEQFF
CDR3 DNA: TGTGCCAGCAGCTTAGCCCGACAGGGCTTCTACAATGAGCAGTTCTTC

D gene: TRBD1
J gene: TRBJ2-1
V gene: TRBV3-1/TRBV3-2
clone size: .
CDR3 protein: CASSQVFTGGFNEQFF
CDR3 DNA: TGTGCCAGCAGCCAAGTTTTTACAGGGGGTTTTAATGAGCAGTTCTTC

D gene: TRBD1
J gene: TRBJ2-2
V gene: TRBV7-9
clone size: .
CDR3 protein: CASSPLDRGLRGTGELFF
CDR3 DNA: TGTGCCAGCAGCCCTCTAGACAGGGGGCTGAGGGGGACCGGGGAGCTGTTTTTT

D gene: .
J gene: TRBJ2-7
V gene: TRBV28
clone size: .
CDR3 protein: CASTSQGGGFYEQYF
CDR3 DNA: TGTGCCAGCACCTCCCAGGGGGGCGGCTTCTACGAGCAGTACTTC

D gene: TRBD1
J gene: TRBJ1-5
V gene: TRBV9
clone size: .
CDR3 protein: CASSVAGGGDRGCSQPQHF
CDR3 DNA: TGTGCCAGCAGCGTAGCTGGAGGGGGGGACAGGGGTTGCAGTCAGCCCCAGCATTTT

D gene: TRBD2
J gene: TRBJ2-5
V gene: TRBV5-4
clone size: .
CDR3 protein: CASSFLRSGGLQETQYF
CDR3 DNA: TGTGCCAGCAGCTTCCTTCGGAGCGGGGGGTTACAAGAGACCCAGTACTTC

D gene: .
J gene: TRBJ2-1
V gene: TRBV4-1
clone size: .
CDR3 protein: CASSPILANSYNEQFF
CDR3 DNA: TGCGCCAGCAGCCCTATCCTCGCCAACTCCTACAATGAGCAGTTCTTC

D gene: TRBD1
J gene: TRBJ1-1
V gene: TRBV3-1/TRBV3-2
clone size: few
CDR3 protein: CASSQGTGLTEAFF
CDR3 DNA: TGTGCCAGCAGCCAGGGGACAGGCCTCACTGAAGCTTTCTTT

D gene: TRBD1
J gene: TRBJ2-7
V gene: TRBV6-6
clone size: .
CDR3 protein: CASSYGAGTGSYEQYF
CDR3 DNA: TGTGCCAGCAGTTACGGAGCCGGGACAGGGTCCTACGAGCAGTACTTC

D gene: .
J gene: TRBJ2-7
V gene: TRBV18
clone size: .
CDR3 protein: CASSPLSGQPPYEQYF
CDR3 DNA: TGTGCCAGCTCACCCTTATCTGGACAGCCTCCCTACGAGCAGTACTTC

D gene: .
J gene: TRBJ1-2
V gene: TRBV19
clone size: .
CDR3 protein: CASSIKGRGTVGINYGYTF
CDR3 DNA: TGTGCCAGTAGTATAAAGGGCCGGGGGACGGTCGGTATTAACTATGGCTACACCTTC

D gene: TRBD1
J gene: TRBJ2-7
V gene: TRBV5-4
clone size: .
CDR3 protein: CASSSYRDSSYEQYF
CDR3 DNA: TGTGCCAGCAGCAGTTATCGGGACAGCTCCTACGAGCAGTACTTC

D gene: .
J gene: TRBJ1-2
V gene: TRBV3-1/TRBV3-2
clone size: .
CDR3 protein: CASSQQAYGYTF
CDR3 DNA: TGTGCCAGCAGCCAGCAGGCCTATGGCTACACCTTC

D gene: TRBD1
J gene: TRBJ1-6
V gene: TRBV6-5
clone size: few
CDR3 protein: CASSYRGRDNSPLHF
CDR3 DNA: TGTGCCAGCAGTTACAGGGGGCGAGATAATTCACCCCTCCACTTT

D gene: .
J gene: TRBJ1-1
V gene: TRBV7-9
clone size: .
CDR3 protein: CASRFKGYTEAFF
CDR3 DNA: TGTGCCAGCAGGTTCAAGGGGTACACTGAAGCTTTCTTT

D gene: .
J gene: TRBJ1-1
V gene: TRBV5-1
clone size: .
CDR3 protein: CASSLSDFANTEAFF
CDR3 DNA: TGCGCCAGCAGCTTGAGTGACTTTGCGAACACTGAAGCTTTCTTT

D gene: TRBD1
J gene: TRBJ2-5
V gene: TRBV2
clone size: .
CDR3 protein: CASSRDSQETQYF
CDR3 DNA: TGTGCCAGCAGCCGGGACAGCCAAGAGACCCAGTACTTC

D gene: .
J gene: TRBJ2-3
V gene: TRBV7-2
clone size: .
CDR3 protein: CASSLGQGFTDTQYF
CDR3 DNA: TGTGCCAGCAGCTTAGGTCAGGGGTTCACAGATACGCAGTATTTT

D gene: .
J gene: TRBJ1-5
V gene: TRBV18
clone size: .
CDR3 protein: CASSPENNQPQHF
CDR3 DNA: TGTGCCAGCTCACCAGAGAACAATCAGCCCCAGCATTTT

D gene: TRBD1
J gene: TRBJ2-7
V gene: TRBV27
clone size: once
CDR3 protein: CASSTATGGEQYF
CDR3 DNA: TGTGCCAGCAGTACCGCGACAGGGGGCGAGCAGTACTTC

D gene: TRBD2
J gene: TRBJ2-5
V gene: TRBV27
clone size: .
CDR3 protein: CASSLRTSGEQETQYF
CDR3 DNA: TGTGCCAGCAGTCTCCGGACTAGCGGGGAACAAGAGACCCAGTACTTC

D gene: TRBD2
J gene: TRBJ2-3
V gene: TRBV5-1
clone size: .
CDR3 protein: CASSFGTSGGAGDTQYF
CDR3 DNA: TGCGCCAGCAGCTTTGGGACTAGCGGGGGGGCCGGAGATACGCAGTATTTT

D gene: TRBD1
J gene: TRBJ2-5
V gene: TRBV6-5
clone size: .
CDR3 protein: CASSYSGTGALETQYF
CDR3 DNA: TGTGCCAGCAGTTACTCTGGGACAGGGGCGCTGGAGACCCAGTACTTC

D gene: TRBD1
J gene: TRBJ1-4
V gene: TRBV23-1
clone size: .
CDR3 protein: CASSQGDRGEDEKLFF
CDR3 DNA: TGCGCCAGCAGTCAGGGGGACAGGGGAGAGGATGAAAAACTGTTTTTT

D gene: .
J gene: TRBJ2-2
V gene: TRBV29-1
clone size: .
CDR3 protein: CSVAGDRANTGELFF
CDR3 DNA: TGCAGCGTTGCAGGGGATCGAGCGAACACCGGGGAGCTGTTTTTT

D gene: .
J gene: TRBJ2-7
V gene: TRBV13
clone size: once
CDR3 protein: CASSSSWYEQYF
CDR3 DNA: TGTGCCAGCAGTTCCAGTTGGTACGAGCAGTACTTC

D gene: .
J gene: TRBJ1-1
V gene: TRBV7-9
clone size: .
CDR3 protein: CASSLERRTEAFF
CDR3 DNA: TGTGCCAGCAGCTTAGAACGGAGGACTGAAGCTTTCTTT

D gene: .
J gene: TRBJ2-5
V gene: TRBV10-2
clone size: .
CDR3 protein: CANFRRGGLEETQYF
CDR3 DNA: TGCGCCAACTTCCGGAGGGGGGGCCTTGAGGAGACCCAGTACTTC

D gene: TRBD2
J gene: TRBJ2-1
V gene: TRBV4-2
clone size: .
CDR3 protein: CASSQGVAGDYNEQFF
CDR3 DNA: TGTGCCAGCAGCCAAGGGGTAGCGGGGGATTACAATGAGCAGTTCTTC

D gene: .
J gene: TRBJ1-5
V gene: TRBV5-1
clone size: .
CDR3 protein: CASSLVSDQPQHF
CDR3 DNA: TGCGCCAGCAGCTTAGTTTCGGATCAGCCCCAGCATTTT

D gene: TRBD1
J gene: TRBJ1-1
V gene: TRBV6-4
clone size: .
CDR3 protein: CASSPSGQTNTEAFF
CDR3 DNA: TGTGCCAGCAGTCCTTCGGGACAGACGAACACTGAAGCTTTCTTT

D gene: TRBD2
J gene: TRBJ2-1
V gene: TRBV11-3
clone size: .
CDR3 protein: CASSLEGLAGANEQFF
CDR3 DNA: TGTGCCAGCAGCTTGGAGGGACTAGCGGGGGCCAATGAGCAGTTCTTC

D gene: TRBD1
J gene: TRBJ1-1
V gene: TRBV7-9
clone size: .
CDR3 protein: CASSPDRGVNTEAFF
CDR3 DNA: TGTGCCAGCAGCCCAGACAGGGGGGTGAACACTGAAGCTTTCTTT

D gene: .
J gene: TRBJ2-2
V gene: TRBV7-9
clone size: .
CDR3 protein: CARRANTGELFF
CDR3 DNA: TGTGCCCGTCGAGCGAACACCGGGGAGCTGTTTTTT

D gene: TRBD2
J gene: TRBJ2-3
V gene: TRBV2
clone size: .
CDR3 protein: CAVTPSGGMTDTQYF
CDR3 DNA: TGTGCCGTCACCCCTAGCGGGGGGATGACAGATACGCAGTATTTT

D gene: .
J gene: TRBJ2-7
V gene: TRBV27
clone size: .
CDR3 protein: CASSLSVTYEQYF
CDR3 DNA: TGTGCCAGCAGTTTATCCGTCACATACGAGCAGTACTTC

D gene: .
J gene: TRBJ1-3
V gene: TRBV18
clone size: .
CDR3 protein: CASSPMSSGNTIYF
CDR3 DNA: TGTGCCAGCTCGCCGATGAGCTCTGGAAACACCATATATTTT

D gene: TRBD1
J gene: TRBJ2-5
V gene: TRBV5-1
clone size: .
CDR3 protein: CASSPGGPGQGFQETQYF
CDR3 DNA: TGCGCCAGCAGCCCCGGAGGACCGGGACAGGGATTCCAAGAGACCCAGTACTTC

D gene: .
J gene: TRBJ2-3
V gene: TRBV7-8
clone size: .
CDR3 protein: CASSFPTQGWADTQYF
CDR3 DNA: TGTGCCAGCAGCTTTCCGACCCAGGGGTGGGCAGATACGCAGTATTTT

D gene: TRBD1
J gene: TRBJ1-2
V gene: TRBV19
clone size: .
CDR3 protein: CASSIFTGGMDGYTF
CDR3 DNA: TGTGCCAGTAGTATATTCACAGGGGGGATGGATGGCTACACCTTC

D gene: .
J gene: TRBJ2-5
V gene: TRBV7-8
clone size: .
CDR3 protein: CASSPTQETQYF
CDR3 DNA: TGTGCCAGCAGCCCTACCCAAGAGACCCAGTACTTC

D gene: .
J gene: TRBJ1-5
V gene: TRBV27
clone size: .
CDR3 protein: CASSLSRGQPTQHF
CDR3 DNA: TGTGCCAGCAGTTTATCGAGGGGACAACCGACCCAGCATTTT

D gene: TRBD1
J gene: TRBJ1-4
V gene: TRBV6-5
clone size: few
CDR3 protein: CASRQGAYREKLFF
CDR3 DNA: TGTGCCAGCAGACAGGGGGCCTATCGTGAAAAACTGTTTTTT